The T cell receptor beta chain described here comes from a study of liver allograft versus peripheral blood T cells. About the research overall: Peripheral blood of the recipients supplied T cell receptor repertoires that were compared with those in transplanted livers. Study-wide results and limits: Intragraft T cell receptor repertoires of liver allografts were reportedly distinct from those in peripheral blood.

This clonotype is medium-sized by share. Antigen specificity is unknown. TCRdb analysed the reads with MiXCR anew, one entry per CDR3 protein. The sample shows fewer than 15,000 distinct CDR3 sequences, roughly 20% of them seen only once. CDR1 is SGHTA and CDR2 is FQGNSA in the germline V gene. The CDR3 extends over 14 amino acids. V was clipped by 6 bases and J by 8 bases, with 14 bases between them. The rearrangement joins TRBV7-2 to TRBJ1-6; no clear D gene. The TCR originated in a human patient who had a liver transplant. Some T cells may be graft donor cells. The CDR3 DNA reads TGTGCCAGCAGGAAAATGGACGGCGATTCACCCCTCCACTTT. This codes for CASRKMDGDSPLHF.